This T cell receptor beta chain appears in the sequencing data of a study of cytotoxic CD8 clonotypes in ibrutinib-treated CLL. TCRdb's table, derived via immunoSEQ multiplex PCR, lists solely in-frame clones and lacks some. The sample consists of around 150,000 clones, approximately 80% of them appearing once. CDR3 length equals 11 residues. Germline lookup yields CDR1 DFQATT and CDR2 SNEGSKA (reference sequence). Trimming cost V 6 bases and J 6 bases, with 9 bases left between them. The source is a human donor with chronic lymphocytic leukemia. Specimen: PBMCs, collected after 12 months of ibrutinib treatment. This sequence joins TRBV20-1 and TRBJ2-1; no clear D. The DNA for the CDR3 is TGCAGTGCCCCGACGGGCAATGAGCAGTTCTTC. Protein: CSAPTGNEQFF.